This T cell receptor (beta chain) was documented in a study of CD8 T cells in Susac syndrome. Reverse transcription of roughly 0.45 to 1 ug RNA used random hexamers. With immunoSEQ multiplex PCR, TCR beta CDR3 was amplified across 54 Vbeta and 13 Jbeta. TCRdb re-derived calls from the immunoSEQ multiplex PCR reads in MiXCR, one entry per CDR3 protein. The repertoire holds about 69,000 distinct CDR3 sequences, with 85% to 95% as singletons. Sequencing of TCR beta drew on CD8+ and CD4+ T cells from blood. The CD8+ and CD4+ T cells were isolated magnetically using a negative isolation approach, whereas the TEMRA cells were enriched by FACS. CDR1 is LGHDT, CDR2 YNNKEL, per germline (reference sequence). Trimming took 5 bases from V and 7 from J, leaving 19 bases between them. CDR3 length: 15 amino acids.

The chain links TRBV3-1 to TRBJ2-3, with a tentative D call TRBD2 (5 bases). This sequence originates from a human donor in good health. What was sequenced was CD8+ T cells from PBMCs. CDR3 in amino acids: CASSALALEAYTQYF. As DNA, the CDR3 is TGTGCCAGCAGCGCTCTAGCTCTAGAAGCCTATACGCAGTATTTT.